These 20 T cell receptor beta chains were sequenced from one sample in a study of identical twins. TCRdb redid the calling of the 5' RACE reads with MiXCR, one entry per CDR3 protein. The table includes about 240,000 distinct CDR3 sequences, more than 9.5% detected once. The data were also submitted as part of a second study, on yellow fever vaccine responses in identical twins.

The sequenced sample consisted of memory (CD45RO+) T cells sorted from blood. These receptors were obtained from a young woman in good health.

This clonotype was observed at least ten times. The rearrangement links TRBV7-9 to TRBJ2-2; 7 nucleotides agree with TRBD2. The J segment lost 1 base and the V segment lost 5 bases, leaving 7 bases of the junction unmatched. Germline loops: CDR1 SEHNR, CDR2 FQNEAQ (reference sequence). The CDR3 is 16 residues long. CDR3 region: CASSQSGTMNTGELFF. The CDR3 nucleotides read TGTGCCAGCAGCCAGTCCGGGACTATGAACACCGGGGAGCTGTTTTTT.

As concerns this clonotype: One end of the junction does not line up with germline, which may come from a read error. This rearrangement joins TRBV20-1 to TRBJ2-7; the match to TRBD2 covers 8 bases. Germline assignment: CDR1 DFQATT and CDR2 SNEGSKA (reference sequence). The length of the CDR3 is 16 residues. The CDR3 loop reads CCAGGVSLGVPYEQYF. The CDR3 DNA follows: TGCTGTGCGGGAGGAGTAAGTCTAGGGGTGCCCTACGAGCAGTACTTC.

This chain uses TRBV20-1 with TRBJ2-1, with 10 nucleotides matching TRBD1. Germline V gene lookup returns CDR1 DFQATT and CDR2 SNEGSKA (reference sequence). This CDR3 is 17 amino acids long. Trimming at V came to 0 bases and at J to 2 bases, leaving 7 bases not matched to a gene. The CDR3 DNA is TGCAGTGCTAGAGATTGGGCGGGACAGGGGACCTACAATGAGCAGTTCTTC. Amino acids: CSARDWAGQGTYNEQFF.

The chain combines TRBV18 with TRBJ1-5, with TRBD1 as a possible D gene (6 bases). CDR1 is KGHSH, CDR2 LQKENI, per germline. The CDR3 is 15 amino acids. Deletions cut 4 bases from V and 8 bases from J, with 18 bases between. CDR3 DNA sequence: TGTGCCAGCTCACTCCTACAGGGAGACCTGGAGCCCCAGCATTTT. It is translated as CASSLLQGDLEPQHF.

The V call is TRBV20-1, the J call TRBJ1-1; D perhaps matches TRBD1 (6 bases). Trimming took 3 bases from V and 1 from J, leaving 12 bases between them. Per the germline V gene, CDR1 is DFQATT and CDR2 is SNEGSKA (reference sequence). This CDR3 spans 14 amino acids. CDR3 DNA sequence: TGCAGTGCTAGCTCGGGACACACGAACACTGAAGCTTTCTTT. Its translation is CSASSGHTNTEAFF.

The V call is TRBV5-6, the J call TRBJ2-5; 9 bases line up with TRBD1. V shed 4 bases and J 5 bases; nucleotides not matched to a gene: 6. The germline V gene encodes CDR1 SGHDT and CDR2 YYEEEE. The CDR3 runs to 14 residues. In DNA, the CDR3 is TGTGCCAGCAGCCCCACAGGGGGCTGGGAGACCCAGTACTTC. It specifies CASSPTGGWETQYF.

The gene calls are TRBV12-3 or TRBV12-4 and TRBJ2-7, with a tentative D call TRBD2 (5 bases). V dropped 2 bases and J dropped 6 bases, with 14 bases sitting between them. The CDR3 runs to 14 residues. CDR3 in DNA: TGTGCCAGCAGTTTATCGGACGGACTCTCCGAGCAGTACTTC. Translating gives CASSLSDGLSEQYF.

The chain is built from TRBV5-1 and TRBJ2-2; D gene unclear. The CDR3 has 17 amino acids. Germline CDR1 is SGHRS and CDR2 is YFSETQ. Trimming removed 4 bases at V and 1 base at J, with 17 bases between. CDR3 sequence: CASSLAPPPMNTGELFF. As DNA, the CDR3 is TGCGCCAGCAGCCTGGCCCCACCGCCGATGAACACCGGGGAGCTGTTTTTT.

The sample holds a few counts of this clonotype. The chain joins TRBV5-1 to TRBJ1-1; maybe TRBD1 (5 bases). The CDR3 totals 14 residues. CDR1 and CDR2 from the germline V gene are SGHRS and YFSETQ. V lost 1 base to trimming and J lost 6 bases, with 13 bases between them. The CDR3 loop is CASSLLGETAEAFF. In DNA, the CDR3 is TGCGCCAGCAGCTTGTTAGGGGAAACGGCTGAAGCTTTCTTT.

This clonotype was picked up a small number of times. V usage is TRBV4-2 and J usage is TRBJ2-1; no firm D call. The CDR3 runs 13 residues. Germline CDR1 reads LGHNA; CDR2 reads YNFKEQ. V was trimmed by 1 base and J by 10 bases, leaving 11 bases between them. The CDR3 sequence is CASSQGLLGEQFF. The CDR3 DNA is TGTGCCAGCAGCCAAGGACTCCTCGGGGAGCAGTTCTTC.

The chain has TRBV20-1 and TRBJ2-5; D might be TRBD2 (6 bases). The CDR3 runs to 15 residues. V was cut by 2 bases and J by 5 bases, with 18 bases left in between. Per the germline V gene, CDR1 is DFQATT and CDR2 is SNEGSKA (reference sequence). The CDR3 DNA follows: TGCAGTGCTAGAAGGGACTCCTTCACGTGGGAGACCCAGTACTTC. It encodes CSARRDSFTWETQYF.

V gene TRBV5-4 combines with J gene TRBJ2-7, with D perhaps assigned TRBD1 or TRBD2 (5 bases each). The CDR3 spans 12 residues. Germline loops: CDR1 SGHNT, CDR2 YYREEE (reference sequence). Trimming cost V 4 bases and J 6 bases, with 11 bases left between them. This chain's CDR3 is CASSAAGTEQYF. CDR3 in DNA: TGTGCCAGCAGCGCTGCAGGGACCGAGCAGTACTTC.

This clonotype was counted between two and nine times. This sequence joins TRBV10-1 and TRBJ2-2; 10 nucleotides match TRBD2. Germline V gives CDR1 WNHNN, CDR2 SYGVQD (reference sequence). This CDR3 is 19 amino acids long. With 4 bases clipped from V and 2 bases from J, the junction kept 13 bases outside the gene matches. CDR3: CASSGPRRAGGSNTGELFF. The CDR3 region has the DNA TGCGCCAGCAGTGGCCCTCGCCGAGCGGGAGGGAGTAACACCGGGGAGCTGTTTTTT.

V usage is TRBV27 and J usage is TRBJ2-3; a weak D match, TRBD1 (5 bases). V lost 6 bases and J lost 4, with 17 bases in between. The CDR3 contains 15 residues. Germline CDR1 and CDR2: MNHEY and SMNVEV (reference sequence). CDR3 protein: CASRPRVRVADTQYF. CDR3 DNA: TGTGCCAGCAGACCCCGAGTCAGGGTGGCAGATACGCAGTATTTT.

This clonotype came up many times. DNA for the CDR3: TGCAGCGTTGGGCAGAACACAGATACGCAGTATTTT. This sequence encodes CSVGQNTDTQYF. The J gene is TRBJ2-3, the V gene TRBV29-1; no definite D call. The CDR3 has 12 residues. The germline CDR1 and CDR2 sequences are SQVTM and ANQGSEA. V lost 4 bases and J 2 bases, leaving 7 bases between the germline ends.

This clonotype was found many times. The chain joins TRBV28 to TRBJ2-1; 11 positions match TRBD2. V was clipped by 6 bases and J by 4 bases; unmatched bases: 5. The CDR3 consists of 15 residues. Germline V CDR1 and CDR2: MDHEN, SYDVKM. Here the CDR3 reads CASSRIAGGYNEQFF. CDR3 nucleotide sequence: TGTGCCAGCAGCCGTATAGCGGGAGGGTACAATGAGCAGTTCTTC.

The chain links TRBV29-1 to TRBJ2-4, with 12 bases matching TRBD2. This CDR3 is built from 14 residues. V trimming: 7 bases; J trimming: 2 bases; junction bases outside the gene matches: 3. CDR1 SQVTM and CDR2 ANQGSEA come from the germline V gene. Here the CDR3 reads CSATSGRTKNIQYF. The CDR3 DNA reads as TGCAGCGCAACTAGCGGGAGGACCAAAAACATTCAGTACTTC.

As regards this clonotype: An end of the junction differs from the germline gene, which may be a read error. The chain joins TRBV11-2 to TRBJ2-5; no clear D. In germline, CDR1 is SGHAT, CDR2 FQNNGV. The CDR3 consists of 12 residues. For the CDR3, the DNA is TGTGCCAGCAGCTTAGATCTTCCCCCAAGAGACTTC. This gives the protein CASSLDLPPRDF.

The table lists this clonotype with a few counts. The V and J genes are TRBV28 and TRBJ2-1, with a weak D call TRBD2 (7 bases). Germline loops: CDR1 MDHEN, CDR2 SYDVKM. The CDR3 covers 16 residues. V was trimmed by 8 bases and J by 5 bases, leaving 22 bases between them. The CDR3 sequence: CASSGAGAQGHNEQFF. DNA for the CDR3: TGTGCCAGCTCTGGGGCGGGGGCGCAGGGGCACAATGAGCAGTTCTTC. Full variable domain (remainder filled in from reference TRBV28 and TRBJ2-1): DVKVTQSSRYLVKRTGEKVFLECVQDMDHENMFWYRQDPGLGLRLIYFSYDVKMKEKGDIPEGYSVSREKKERFSLILESASTNQTSMYLCASSGAGAQGHNEQFFGPGTRLTVL.

In this sample, this clonotype turned up a few times. The chain recombines TRBV3-1 with TRBJ1-1, with a weak D call TRBD1 (5 bases). The CDR3 spans 13 residues. V was trimmed by 4 bases and J by 4 bases, leaving 10 bases between them. Germline assignment: CDR1 LGHDT and CDR2 YNNKEL (reference sequence). The CDR3 bases are TGTGCCAGCAGCCGGGGGGAAGCCACTGAAGCTTTCTTT. Amino acid sequence: CASSRGEATEAFF.